This T cell receptor beta chain originates from a study of cytomegalovirus exposure and HLA in healthy donors. Across the study: Both the roughly 120 validation repertoires and the approximately 640 first-cohort repertoires used the same platform, as reported by a later analysis.

Produced via immunoSEQ multiplex PCR; TCRdb's table is partial and in-frame only. Of 80,000 to 90,000 clones in the sample, 95% to 97% were seen once. The CDR3 runs to 15 residues. Trimming left V 6 bases short and J 1 base short, with 10 bases between. CDR1 is SNHLY, CDR2 FYNNEI, per germline. The sequencing sample was made of PBMCs. The source is a man aged 18-30 years in good health and CMV-seronegative. The rearrangement uses TRBV2 and TRBJ2-6; perhaps TRBD2 as D (6 bases). For the CDR3, the DNA is TGTGCCAGCAGGCGGGGCGAGTCTGGGGCCAACGTCCTGACTTTC. Residues: CASRRGESGANVLTF.